This TCR beta chain was obtained from a study of cytomegalovirus exposure and HLA in healthy donors. The PCR made use of 60 Vbeta and 13 Jbeta primers. Sequenced by immunoSEQ multiplex PCR; TCRdb stores in-frame clones only, minus some. The repertoire includes about 130,000 clones, about 72% of them detected once, and roughly 1.6% sits in the top ten. In the case of this clone: Its antigen is not identified.

Study observations and caveats: Reported performance of the classifier showed diagnosis of cytomegalovirus status with high specificity and sensitivity.

V lost 0 bases, J lost 5 bases, and 3 bases stayed unmatched. The CDR3 is made up of 14 amino acids. The V gene's germline CDR1 is SGHNT and CDR2 YYREEE (reference sequence). Sequenced input: PBMCs. The rearrangement links TRBV5-4 to TRBJ2-3; 7 bases are shared with TRBD2. The receptor comes from a man between 25 and 39 years old in good health and CMV-seropositive. CDR3 in amino acids: CASSLGLAGDTQYF. The CDR3 DNA is TGTGCCAGCAGCTTGGGTTTAGCGGGAGATACGCAGTATTTT. The full variable domain, completed using reference TRBV5-4 and TRBJ2-3, is ETGVTQSPTHLIKTRGQQVTLRCSSQSGHNTVSWYQQALGQGPQFIFQYYREEENGRGNFPPRFSGLQFPNYSSELNVNALELDDSALYLCASSLGLAGDTQYFGPGTRLTVL.